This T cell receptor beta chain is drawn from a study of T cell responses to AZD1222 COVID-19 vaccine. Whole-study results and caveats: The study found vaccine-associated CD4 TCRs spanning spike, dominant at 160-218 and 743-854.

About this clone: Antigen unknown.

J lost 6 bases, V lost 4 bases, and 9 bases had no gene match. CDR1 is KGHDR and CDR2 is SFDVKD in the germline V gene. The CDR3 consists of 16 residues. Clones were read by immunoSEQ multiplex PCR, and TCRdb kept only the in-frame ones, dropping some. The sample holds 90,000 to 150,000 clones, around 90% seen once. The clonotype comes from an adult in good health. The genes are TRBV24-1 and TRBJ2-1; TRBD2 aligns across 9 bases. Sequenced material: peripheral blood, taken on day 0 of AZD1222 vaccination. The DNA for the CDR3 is TGTGCCACCAGTGACCGAAGCGGGGGGCTCCTCAATGAGCAGTTCTTC. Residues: CATSDRSGGLLNEQFF.